Below, 22 T cell receptor beta chains from the same sample are listed, as sequenced in a study of T cell responses to AZD1222 COVID-19 vaccine. Sequenced by immunoSEQ multiplex PCR; TCRdb stores in-frame clones only, minus some. This sample has some 120,000 clones, with approximately 90% found just once. Sequencing used peripheral blood, obtained 28 days after the second AZD1222 dose. The receptors were gathered from an adult who received the AZD1222 COVID-19 vaccine.

This clone was recorded a few times. The chain couples TRBV12-3 or TRBV12-4 to TRBJ1-4; a possible D gene is TRBD1 (5 bases). The CDR3 has 12 residues. Trimming took off 6 bases at V and 10 bases at J, with 12 bases between the two ends. CDR3 sequence reads: CASSPPGGKLFF. CDR3 sequence (DNA): TGTGCCAGCAGCCCGCCTGGGGGAAAACTGTTTTTT.

A word on this clone: The same CDR3 arises from other DNA sequences in this sample as well. This rearrangement joins TRBV5-6 to TRBJ2-7; no firm D call. Trimming removed 3 bases from V and 3 bases from J, with 4 bases in between. The CDR3 sequence is 11 residues long. Per the germline V gene, CDR1 is SGHDT and CDR2 is YYEEEE. The CDR3 coding sequence is TGTGCCAGCAGCTCTTACTACGAGCAGTACTTC. This sequence encodes CASSSYYEQYF.

This clone is a singleton in its sample. The chain joins TRBV5-6 to TRBJ2-1; 11 bases line up with TRBD2. V was clipped by 2 bases and J by 4 bases; unmatched bases: 14. Germline V gene lookup returns CDR1 SGHDT and CDR2 YYEEEE. CDR3 size: 19 residues. The CDR3 coding sequence is TGTGCCAGCAGCTTAAAGACTAGCGGGATGCTCACTTTTTACAATGAGCAGTTCTTC. Amino acids: CASSLKTSGMLTFYNEQFF.

Notes on this clone: A junction boundary mismatches the germline segment, possibly from a read error. The rearrangement links TRBV12-3 or TRBV12-4 to TRBJ1-1, with D unresolved. This CDR3 contains 12 residues. CDR3 nucleotide sequence: TGTGCCAGCAGTCCCGTGGCTCGTAAGAAGGTCTTT. Its protein product is CASSPVARKKVF.

The chain uses TRBV27 and TRBJ2-1; 12 nucleotides match TRBD2. In germline, CDR1 is MNHEY, CDR2 SMNVEV (reference sequence). This CDR3 spans 15 amino acids. The trim removed 3 bases at V and 7 bases at J, leaving 4 bases unmatched. This CDR3 reads CASSFSTSGGNEQFF. CDR3 nucleotides: TGTGCCAGCAGTTTCTCGACTAGCGGGGGAAATGAGCAGTTCTTC.

CDR3 DNA: TGTGCCAGCAGCTTAGCACAGTTGAACACTGAAGCTTTCTTT. It yields the protein CASSLAQLNTEAFF. The gene calls are TRBV7-6 and TRBJ1-1; D is ambiguous. This CDR3 spans 14 amino acids. Germline V gives CDR1 SGHVS, CDR2 FNYEAQ. V lost 0 bases, J lost 0 bases, and 5 bases lay in between.

CDR3 coding DNA: TGCAGCGTTGGTGCGGGAGTGTTCTACGAGCAGTACTTC. This gives the protein CSVGAGVFYEQYF. The chain joins TRBV29-1 to TRBJ2-7; 7 bases are a match to TRBD2. CDR3 length: 13 amino acids. Germline V gene lookup returns CDR1 SQVTM and CDR2 ANQGSEA. The V gene end was trimmed by 4 bases and the J gene end by 3 bases; junction bases not matched to a gene: 6.

J is TRBJ1-5 and V is TRBV29-1; D remains ambiguous. CDR1 is SQVTM, CDR2 ANQGSEA, per germline. Trimming stripped 4 bases from V and 4 bases from J, with 14 bases between. The CDR3 runs 14 residues. The CDR3 DNA reads TGCAGCGTTGCTCTAACAGTCAAAAATCAGCCCCAGCATTTT. This codes for CSVALTVKNQPQHF.

This clone was seen only a few times. The gene calls are TRBV5-4 and TRBJ1-2, with 7 nucleotides matching TRBD1. This CDR3 is built from 14 residues. V lost 3 bases, J lost 3 bases, and 5 bases stayed unmatched. CDR1 and CDR2 from the germline V gene are SGHNT and YYREEE (reference sequence). CDR3 protein: CASSSDRADYGYTF. The CDR3 DNA is TGTGCCAGCAGCTCCGACAGGGCGGACTATGGCTACACCTTC.

The chain uses TRBV6-5 and TRBJ2-7; 10 nucleotides agree with TRBD1. The V gene end was trimmed by 6 bases and the J gene end by 4 bases; junction bases not matched to a gene: 6. Germline lookup yields CDR1 MNHEY and CDR2 SVGAGI. This CDR3 spans 14 amino acids. The CDR3 bases are TGTGCCAGCAGCCTCCGGGACAGGGGTTACGAGCAGTACTTC. It codes for CASSLRDRGYEQYF.

The chain uses TRBV7-8 and TRBJ1-1, with 7 bases aligning to TRBD1. Looked up from germline, CDR1 is SGHVS and CDR2 is FQNEAQ. The V and J ends lost 5 bases and 3 bases, in that order; junction bases with no gene match: 6. This CDR3 has 14 amino acids. CDR3 sequence: CASSLGQWDTEAFF. The CDR3 DNA sequence: TGTGCCAGCAGCCTGGGACAGTGGGACACTGAAGCTTTCTTT.

Note on this clone: Compared with germline, one end of the junction differs, possibly owing to a read error. The V call is TRBV7-7, the J call TRBJ2-1; D tentatively fits TRBD1 or TRBD2 (5 bases each). Germline CDR1 and CDR2: SSHAT and FNYEAQ (reference sequence). CDR3 length: 13 amino acids. The CDR3 region has the DNA TGTGCTAGCAGCCGGGACGGTCACAATGAGCAGTTCTTC. Encoded protein: CASSRDGHNEQFF.

V and J are TRBV18 and TRBJ2-7; D is ambiguous. Trimming left V 3 bases short and J 5 bases short, with 17 bases between. The CDR3 is made up of 15 amino acids. CDR1 and CDR2 from the germline V gene are KGHSH and LQKENI. The CDR3 bases are TGTGCCAGCTCACCGGAAGGTCTTAGAGGCGACGAGCAGTACTTC. Protein sequence: CASSPEGLRGDEQYF. The full variable domain, its missing parts supplied by reference TRBV18 and TRBJ2-7, is NAGVMQNPRHLVRRRGQEARLRCSPMKGHSHVYWYRQLPEEGLKFMVYLQKENIIDESGMPKERFSAEFPKEGPSILRIQQVVRGDSAAYFCASSPEGLRGDEQYFGPGTRLTVT.

In DNA form, the CDR3 reads TGTGCCAGCAGGTCAAAGGTCCACGAGCAGTACTTC. This translates into CASRSKVHEQYF. The V call is TRBV7-2, the J call TRBJ2-7; D remains ambiguous. Deletions cut 6 bases from V and 5 bases from J, with 11 bases between. The CDR3 loop spans 12 amino acids. Germline CDR1 reads SGHTA; CDR2 reads FQGNSA.

The chain has TRBV10-3 and TRBJ1-2, with TRBD1 matching over 9 bases. Germline V gene lookup returns CDR1 ENHRY and CDR2 SYGVKD. CDR3 length: 18 residues. Germline trimming cut 2 bases from V and 0 bases from J; bases unmatched to any gene: 10. CDR3 sequence (DNA): TGTGCCATCAGTGAGCCCTTGGGACAGGGAAAAACTAACTATGGCTACACCTTC. Its translation: CAISEPLGQGKTNYGYTF.

V is TRBV18 and J is TRBJ1-4; unclear D gene. The CDR3 extends over 16 amino acids. Trimming cost V 1 base and J 0 bases, with 9 bases left between them. Germline V gives CDR1 KGHSH, CDR2 LQKENI. Here the CDR3 reads CASSPRQVATNEKLFF. CDR3 nucleotide sequence: TGTGCCAGCTCACCACGGCAGGTTGCAACTAATGAAAAACTGTTTTTT.

The rearrangement joins TRBV18 to TRBJ1-5; possible D gene TRBD1, 5 bases. Germline V gene data show CDR1 as KGHSH and CDR2 as LQKENI. Trimming cost V 5 bases and J 5 bases, with 16 bases left between them. CDR3 length: 15 residues. CDR3: CASSRDRDTDQPQHF. In DNA form, the CDR3 reads TGTGCCAGCTCAAGGGACCGCGATACGGATCAGCCCCAGCATTTT.

V usage is TRBV6-5 and J usage is TRBJ2-5, with D maybe TRBD2 (6 bases). V was shortened by 7 bases and J by 5 bases, with 17 bases between the two germline ends. Germline assignment: CDR1 MNHEY and CDR2 SVGAGI. CDR3 length: 14 amino acids. CDR3 DNA: TGTGCCAGCACCGGGAGACCGCCGGGGGAGACCCAGTACTTC. Translation: CASTGRPPGETQYF.

The CDR3 bases are TGTGCCAGCAGCCCCGGGACAGGGGCGAGGAACACTGAAGCTTTCTTT. Residues: CASSPGTGARNTEAFF. The J gene is TRBJ1-1, the V gene TRBV5-5, with 10 nucleotides matching TRBD1. V trimming: 4 bases; J trimming: 1 base; junction bases outside the gene matches: 7. The CDR3 has 16 residues. Germline assignment: CDR1 SGHKS and CDR2 YYEKEE (reference sequence).

The chain joins TRBV11-3 to TRBJ2-1, with TRBD2 matching 10 bases. Looked up from germline, CDR1 is SGHNT and CDR2 is YENEEA. V gave up 5 bases and J gave up 5 bases; unmatched junction bases: 9. This CDR3 region has 16 residues. The CDR3, as DNA: TGTGCCAGCAGCCCTTCGGGACTAGCGAGCAACAATGAGCAGTTCTTC. Protein sequence: CASSPSGLASNNEQFF.

V is TRBV6-1 and J is TRBJ1-2, with D unclear. Per germline, CDR1 MNHNS and CDR2 SASEGT. There are 14 residues in the CDR3. V gave up 1 base and J gave up 1 base, with 7 bases separating them. CDR3 coding DNA: TGTGCCAGCAGTGAAGGCGGCGGTAACTATGGCTACACCTTC. Translated: CASSEGGGNYGYTF.

This sequence joins TRBV7-2 and TRBJ1-3; TRBD1 aligns across 9 bases. V was clipped by 5 bases and J by 4 bases; unmatched bases: 18. The CDR3 is 19 amino acids. CDR1 and CDR2 (germline): SGHTA, FQGNSA. The CDR3: CASSPHLLQGAGGGNTIYF. The DNA for the CDR3 is TGTGCCAGCAGCCCACATTTATTACAGGGGGCAGGGGGAGGAAACACCATATATTTT.